Each of the 6 T cell receptor beta chains below was sequenced from the same sample in a study of human T cells and chemical hapten exposure. From the RACE reads, TCRdb called clonotypes with MiXCR, one entry per CDR3 protein. The sample contains around 120,000 distinct CDR3 sequences, around 10% of which appear only once. Time point of the sample: patch test 1, 2 weeks after DPC sensitization. Treatment meaning: therapeutic diphenylcyclopropenone sensitization with weekly scalp DPC. The sequencing used whole blood, collected in connection with sensitization to the hapten diphenylcyclopropenone (DPC). Every receptor here comes from a middle-aged woman with alopecia areata. Some clones in this sample may be carry-over from other donors' samples.

This clonotype was recorded a few times. J is TRBJ2-1 and V is TRBV2; D gene unclear. The CDR3 covers 11 residues. Germline V gene sequence: CDR1 SNHLY, CDR2 FYNNEI. Trimming took 6 bases from V and 8 from J, leaving 8 bases between them. The CDR3 loop is CASSPHDEQFF. The CDR3 region has the DNA TGTGCCAGCAGCCCCCATGATGAGCAGTTCTTC.

J is TRBJ2-3 and V is TRBV29-1; no clear D gene. Germline values: CDR1 SQVTM, CDR2 ANQGSEA. V lost 8 bases and J lost 6, with 18 bases in between. The CDR3 extends over 13 amino acids. The CDR3 sequence is CSSEARTTDTQYF. Here the CDR3 DNA reads TGCAGCTCTGAGGCGCGGACGACGGATACGCAGTATTTT.

This clonotype was seen repeatedly, ten times or more. The genes are TRBV9 and TRBJ2-1, with 10 bases lining up with TRBD2. Germline V gene sequence: CDR1 SGDLS, CDR2 YYNGEE. This CDR3 contains 16 residues. The J segment lost 5 bases and the V segment lost 2 bases, leaving 7 bases of the junction unmatched. Written as DNA, the CDR3 is TGTGCCAGCAGCGTCCGACTACTAGCGGGGAACAATGAGCAGTTCTTC. Translation: CASSVRLLAGNNEQFF.

This clonotype occurred many times. The chain recombines TRBV20-1 with TRBJ1-1, with 11 bases fitting TRBD1. The CDR3 runs to 19 residues. Germline CDR1 and CDR2: DFQATT and SNEGSKA (reference sequence). The junction had 12 bases not matched to a gene; V was cut back by 0 bases and J by 0 bases. CDR3 protein: CSARDLTGTGGNLNTEAFF. The CDR3 coding sequence is TGCAGTGCTAGAGACCTCACAGGGACAGGGGGTAATTTGAACACTGAAGCTTTCTTT.

Ten or more counts support this clonotype. The chain uses TRBV6-5 and TRBJ1-5, with D perhaps matching TRBD1 (5 bases). The CDR3 runs 13 residues. The germline V gene encodes CDR1 MNHEY and CDR2 SVGAGI. The V end lost 2 bases, the J end lost 5 bases, and 7 bases lay between the germline ends. The CDR3 DNA reads TGTGCCAGCAGTTACGACAGATATCAGCCCCAGCATTTT. Encoded protein: CASSYDRYQPQHF.

The chain combines TRBV13 with TRBJ1-3; D may be TRBD1 (5 bases). The CDR3 covers 13 residues. The germline V gene has CDR1 PRHDT and CDR2 FYEKMQ (reference sequence). V was clipped by 8 bases and J by 4 bases, with 12 bases between them. DNA for the CDR3: TGTGCCAGCGCAGGGACGGCGGGAAACACCATATATTTT. This sequence encodes CASAGTAGNTIYF.